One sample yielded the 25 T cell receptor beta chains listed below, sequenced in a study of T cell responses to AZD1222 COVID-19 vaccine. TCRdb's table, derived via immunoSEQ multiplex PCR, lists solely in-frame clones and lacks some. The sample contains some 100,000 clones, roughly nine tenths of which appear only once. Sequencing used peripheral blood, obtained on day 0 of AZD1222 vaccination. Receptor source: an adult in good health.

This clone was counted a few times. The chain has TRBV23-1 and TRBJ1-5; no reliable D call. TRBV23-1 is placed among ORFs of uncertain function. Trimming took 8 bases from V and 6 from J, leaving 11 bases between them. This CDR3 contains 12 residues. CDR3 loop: CASLGSRQPQHF. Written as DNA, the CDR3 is TGCGCCAGCCTAGGGTCGCGTCAGCCCCAGCATTTT.

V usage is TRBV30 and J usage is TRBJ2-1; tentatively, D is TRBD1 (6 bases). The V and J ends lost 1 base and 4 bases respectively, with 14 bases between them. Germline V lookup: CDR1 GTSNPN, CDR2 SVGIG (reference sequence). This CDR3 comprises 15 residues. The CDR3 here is CAWSGGGRDYNEQFF. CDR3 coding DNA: TGTGCCTGGAGTGGAGGGGGAAGGGATTACAATGAGCAGTTCTTC.

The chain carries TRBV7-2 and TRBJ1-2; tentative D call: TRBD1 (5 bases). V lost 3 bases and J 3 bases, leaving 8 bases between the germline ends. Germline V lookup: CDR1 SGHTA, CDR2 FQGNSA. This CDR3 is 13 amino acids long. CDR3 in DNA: TGTGCCAGCAGCTTGGGGGATGACTATGGCTACACCTTC. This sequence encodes CASSLGDDYGYTF.

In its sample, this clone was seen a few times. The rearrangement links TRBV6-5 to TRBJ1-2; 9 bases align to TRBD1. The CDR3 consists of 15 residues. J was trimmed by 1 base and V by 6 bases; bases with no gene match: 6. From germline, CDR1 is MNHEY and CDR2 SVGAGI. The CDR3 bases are TGTGCCAGCAGCCCCCAGGGACAGGGTAACTATGGCTACACCTTC. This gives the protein CASSPQGQGNYGYTF.

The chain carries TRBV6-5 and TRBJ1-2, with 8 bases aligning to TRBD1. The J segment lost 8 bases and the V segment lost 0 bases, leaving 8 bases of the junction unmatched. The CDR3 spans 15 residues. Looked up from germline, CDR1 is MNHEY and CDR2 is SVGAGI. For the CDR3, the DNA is TGTGCCAGCAGTTACTCGGCAGGGGGCGGGGGCGGCTACACCTTC. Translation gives CASSYSAGGGGGYTF.

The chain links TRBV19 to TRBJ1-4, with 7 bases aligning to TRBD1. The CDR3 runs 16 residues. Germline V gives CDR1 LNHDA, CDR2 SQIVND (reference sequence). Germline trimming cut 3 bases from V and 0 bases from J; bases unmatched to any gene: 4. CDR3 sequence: CASSMGQGATNEKLFF. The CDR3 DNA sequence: TGTGCCAGTAGTATGGGCCAGGGGGCAACTAATGAAAAACTGTTTTTT. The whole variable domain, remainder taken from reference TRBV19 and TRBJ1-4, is DGGITQSPKYLFRKEGQNVTLSCEQNLNHDAMYWYRQDPGQGLRLIYYSQIVNDFQKGDIAEGYSVSREKKESFPLTVTSAQKNPTAFYLCASSMGQGATNEKLFFGSGTQLSVL.

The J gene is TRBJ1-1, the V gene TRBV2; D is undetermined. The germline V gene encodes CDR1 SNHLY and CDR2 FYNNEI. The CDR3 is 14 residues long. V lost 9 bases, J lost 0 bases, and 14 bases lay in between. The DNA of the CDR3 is TGTGCCAGTCGAGGTCGGGCTTTGAACACTGAAGCTTTCTTT. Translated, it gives CASRGRALNTEAFF.

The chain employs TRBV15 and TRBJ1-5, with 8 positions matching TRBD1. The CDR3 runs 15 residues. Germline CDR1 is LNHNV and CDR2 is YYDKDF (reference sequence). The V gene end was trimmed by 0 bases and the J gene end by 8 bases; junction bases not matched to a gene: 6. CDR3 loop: CATSRDGTGREPQHF. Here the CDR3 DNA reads TGTGCCACCAGCAGAGATGGGACAGGACGCGAGCCCCAGCATTTT.

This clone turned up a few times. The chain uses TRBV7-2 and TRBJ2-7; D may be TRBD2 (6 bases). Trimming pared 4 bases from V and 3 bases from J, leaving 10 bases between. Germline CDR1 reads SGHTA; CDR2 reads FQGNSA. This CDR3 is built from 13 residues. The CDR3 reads CASSSGLIYEQYF. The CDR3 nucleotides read TGTGCCAGCAGCTCGGGACTGATCTACGAGCAGTACTTC. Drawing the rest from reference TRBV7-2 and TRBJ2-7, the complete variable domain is GAGVSQSPSNKVTEKGKDVELRCDPISGHTALYWYRQSLGQGLEFLIYFQGNSAPDKSGLPSDRFSAERTGGSVSTLTIQRTQQEDSAVYLCASSSGLIYEQYFGPGTRLTVT.

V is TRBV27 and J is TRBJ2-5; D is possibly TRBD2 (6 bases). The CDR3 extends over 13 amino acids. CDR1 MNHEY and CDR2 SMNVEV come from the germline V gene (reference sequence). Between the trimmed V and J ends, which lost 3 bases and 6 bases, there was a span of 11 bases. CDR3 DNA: TGTGCCAGCAGTTTTGGCGGGGCCCAGACCCAGTACTTC. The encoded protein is CASSFGGAQTQYF.

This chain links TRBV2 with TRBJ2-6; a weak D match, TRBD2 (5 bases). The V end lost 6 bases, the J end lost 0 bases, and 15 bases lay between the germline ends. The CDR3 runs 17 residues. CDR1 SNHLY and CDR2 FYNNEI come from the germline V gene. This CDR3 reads CASRRAFTLSGANVLTF. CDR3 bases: TGTGCCAGCAGGCGGGCCTTTACTCTCTCTGGGGCCAACGTCCTGACTTTC.

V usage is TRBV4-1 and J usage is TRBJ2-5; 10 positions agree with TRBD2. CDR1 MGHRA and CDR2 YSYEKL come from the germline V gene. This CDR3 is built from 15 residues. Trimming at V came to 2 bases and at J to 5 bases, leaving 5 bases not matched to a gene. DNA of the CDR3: TGCGCCAGCAGCCAAAGCGGGGGGGCCGGTGAGACCCAGTACTTC. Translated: CASSQSGGAGETQYF.

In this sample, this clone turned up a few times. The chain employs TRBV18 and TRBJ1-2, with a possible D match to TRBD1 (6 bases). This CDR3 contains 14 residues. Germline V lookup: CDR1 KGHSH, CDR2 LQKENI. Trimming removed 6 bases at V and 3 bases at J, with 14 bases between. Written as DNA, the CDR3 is TGTGCCAGCTCTACGGGGGCAGGCGACTATGGCTACACCTTC. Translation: CASSTGAGDYGYTF.

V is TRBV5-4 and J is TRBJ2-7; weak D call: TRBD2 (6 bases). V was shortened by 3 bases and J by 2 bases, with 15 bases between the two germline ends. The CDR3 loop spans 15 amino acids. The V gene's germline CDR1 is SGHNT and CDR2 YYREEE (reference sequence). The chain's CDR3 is CASSSPRGGTYEQYF. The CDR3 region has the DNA TGTGCCAGCAGCTCCCCGAGGGGAGGAACCTACGAGCAGTACTTC.

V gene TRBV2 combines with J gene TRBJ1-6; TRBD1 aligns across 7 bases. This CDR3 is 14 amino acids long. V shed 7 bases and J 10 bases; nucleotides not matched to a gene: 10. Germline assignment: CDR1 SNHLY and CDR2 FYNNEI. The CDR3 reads CASNLNRGESPLHF. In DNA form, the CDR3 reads TGTGCCAGCAACCTAAACAGGGGAGAGTCACCCCTCCACTTT.

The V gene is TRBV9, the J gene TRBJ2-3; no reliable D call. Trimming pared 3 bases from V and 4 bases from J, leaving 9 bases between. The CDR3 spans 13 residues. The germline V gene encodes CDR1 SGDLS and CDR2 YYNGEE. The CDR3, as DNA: TGTGCCAGCAGCGATGACCAGGCAGATACGCAGTATTTT. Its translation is CASSDDQADTQYF. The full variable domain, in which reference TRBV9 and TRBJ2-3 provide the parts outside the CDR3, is DSGVTQTPKHLITATGQRVTLRCSPRSGDLSVYWYQQSLDQGLQFLIQYYNGEERAKGNILERFSAQQFPDLHSELNLSSLELGDSALYFCASSDDQADTQYFGPGTRLTVL.

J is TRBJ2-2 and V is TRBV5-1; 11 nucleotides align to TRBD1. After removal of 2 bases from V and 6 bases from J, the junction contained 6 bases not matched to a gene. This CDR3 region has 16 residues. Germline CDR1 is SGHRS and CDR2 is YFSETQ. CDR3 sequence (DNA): TGCGCCAGCAGCTTTATAGGACAGGGGGCGTCCGGGGAGCTGTTTTTT. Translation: CASSFIGQGASGELFF.

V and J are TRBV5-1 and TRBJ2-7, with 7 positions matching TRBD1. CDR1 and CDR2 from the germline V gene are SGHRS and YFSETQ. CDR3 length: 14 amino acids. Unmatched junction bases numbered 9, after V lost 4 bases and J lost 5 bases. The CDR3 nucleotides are TGCGCCAGCAGCCAAGGACAGGAGGTCAACGAGCAGTACTTC. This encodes CASSQGQEVNEQYF.

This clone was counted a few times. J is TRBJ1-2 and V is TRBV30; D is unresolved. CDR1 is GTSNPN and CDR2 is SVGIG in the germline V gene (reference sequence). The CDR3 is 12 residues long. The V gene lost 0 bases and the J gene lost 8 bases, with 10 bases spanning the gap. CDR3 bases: TGTGCCTGGAGTGTCTTGGTGTCCGGCTACACCTTC. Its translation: CAWSVLVSGYTF.

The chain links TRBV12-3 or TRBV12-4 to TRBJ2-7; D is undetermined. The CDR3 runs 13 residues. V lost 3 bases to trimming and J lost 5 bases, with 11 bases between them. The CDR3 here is CASSFLGADEQYF. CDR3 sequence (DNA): TGTGCCAGCAGTTTTCTAGGTGCGGACGAGCAGTACTTC.

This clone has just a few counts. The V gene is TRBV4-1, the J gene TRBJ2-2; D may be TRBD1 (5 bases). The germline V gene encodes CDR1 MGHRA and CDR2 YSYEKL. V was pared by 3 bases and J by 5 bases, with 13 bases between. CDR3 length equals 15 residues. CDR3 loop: CASSQAGQLTGELFF. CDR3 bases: TGCGCCAGCAGCCAGGCTGGACAACTAACCGGGGAGCTGTTTTTT.

CDR3 amino acids: CASSLEGDREKLFF. CDR3 DNA sequence: TGCGCCAGCAGCTTGGAAGGGGATCGTGAAAAACTGTTTTTT. This chain links TRBV5-1 with TRBJ1-4; D is perhaps TRBD1 (5 bases). The V end lost 0 bases, the J end lost 7 bases, and 10 bases lay between the germline ends. This CDR3 region has 14 residues. CDR1 is SGHRS and CDR2 is YFSETQ in the germline V gene.

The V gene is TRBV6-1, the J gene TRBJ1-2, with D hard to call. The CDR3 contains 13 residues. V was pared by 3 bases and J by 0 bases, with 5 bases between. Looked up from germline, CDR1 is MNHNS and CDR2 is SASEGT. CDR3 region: CASSDRANYGYTF. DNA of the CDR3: TGTGCCAGCAGTGACAGAGCTAACTATGGCTACACCTTC.

CDR3 loop: CSAIDREYTF. CDR3 in DNA: TGCAGTGCTATCGACAGGGAGTACACCTTC. The J gene is TRBJ1-2, the V gene TRBV20-1; 7 positions match TRBD1. The CDR3 extends over 10 amino acids. V shed 4 bases and J 11 bases; nucleotides not matched to a gene: 4. In germline, CDR1 is DFQATT, CDR2 SNEGSKA (reference sequence).

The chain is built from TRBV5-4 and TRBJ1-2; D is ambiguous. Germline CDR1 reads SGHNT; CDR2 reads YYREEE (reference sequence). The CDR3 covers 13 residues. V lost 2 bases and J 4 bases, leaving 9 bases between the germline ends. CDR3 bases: TGTGCCAGCAGCTTCGGCGCTCCCTATGGCTACACCTTC. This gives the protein CASSFGAPYGYTF.